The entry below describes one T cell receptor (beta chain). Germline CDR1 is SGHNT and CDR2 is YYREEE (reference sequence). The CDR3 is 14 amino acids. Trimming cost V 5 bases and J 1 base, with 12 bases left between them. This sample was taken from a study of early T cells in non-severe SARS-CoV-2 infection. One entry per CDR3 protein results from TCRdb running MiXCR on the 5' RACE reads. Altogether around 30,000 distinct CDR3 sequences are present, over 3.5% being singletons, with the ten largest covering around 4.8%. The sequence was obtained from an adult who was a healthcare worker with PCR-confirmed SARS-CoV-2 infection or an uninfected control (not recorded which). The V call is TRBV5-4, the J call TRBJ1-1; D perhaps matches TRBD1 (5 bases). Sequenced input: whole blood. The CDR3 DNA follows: TGTGCCAGCAGTCCCCGCGGGGGGAACACTGAAGCTTTCTTT. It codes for CASSPRGGNTEAFF.